Below, 23 T cell receptor beta chains from the same sample are listed, as sequenced in a study of radiation and T cells in renal cell carcinoma (dated by TCRdb to about 2020). This sample's time point label indicates: blood 2 weeks post-SBRT. Interpreted using the paper, the treatment or condition label stands for: 15 Gy SBRT to primary tumor, nephrectomy 4 weeks later. Receptors were amplified or captured by the immunoSEQ multiplex PCR assay. Held by TCRdb, this immuneACCESS table contains in-frame sequences only and omits some clones. Under half of the omission traces to an unresolved V gene where checked; the cause of the rest is unknown. This sample is represented by 160,000 or so clones; approximately 88% of them were singletons. The leading ten clones occupy approximately 13% of the sample. The source material was blood, sampled from a patient whose treatment included radiotherapy and nephrectomy. All receptors derive from a woman aged 45-60 years with renal cell carcinoma.

Here the CDR3 DNA reads TGTGCCAGCAGTCCCCGGAACAGGGGTTTGGGTGAAGCTTTCTTT. Translating it yields CASSPRNRGLGEAFF. This sequence joins TRBV27 and TRBJ1-1; 7 bases are shared with TRBD1. Germline CDR1 and CDR2: MNHEY and SMNVEV (reference sequence). J lost 7 bases, V lost 5 bases, and 13 bases had no gene match. The CDR3 runs 15 residues.

This chain uses TRBV9 with TRBJ1-2, with TRBD1 matching over 7 bases. The ends lost 3 bases at V and 2 bases at J; junction bases unmatched: 4. The length of the CDR3 is 14 residues. Per germline, CDR1 SGDLS and CDR2 YYNGEE. CDR3 in amino acids: CASSASGQNYGYTF. Here the CDR3 DNA reads TGTGCCAGCAGCGCCTCGGGACAGAACTATGGCTACACCTTC.

The J gene is TRBJ1-5, the V gene TRBV9; D gene unclear. V was clipped by 3 bases and J by 1 base, with 8 bases between them. This CDR3 is built from 14 residues. Germline CDR1 is SGDLS and CDR2 is YYNGEE. The CDR3 DNA sequence: TGTGCCAGCAGCGCAGACGCGAGCAATCAGCCCCAGCATTTT. Its translation: CASSADASNQPQHF.

The chain recombines TRBV29-1 with TRBJ1-2, with 11 positions matching TRBD1. The CDR3 length is 16 residues. Trimming removed 2 bases from V and 4 bases from J; junction bases left unmatched: 9. From germline, CDR1 is SQVTM and CDR2 ANQGSEA. CDR3: CSVESGTGGLIYGYTF. For the CDR3, the DNA is TGCAGCGTTGAATCCGGGACAGGGGGGTTAATCTATGGCTACACCTTC.

The chain combines TRBV6-5 with TRBJ1-5, with D tentatively TRBD1 (6 bases). This CDR3 has 15 amino acids. Trimming shortened V by 6 bases and J by 7 bases, and 19 bases separated the two germline ends. Per germline, CDR1 MNHEY and CDR2 SVGAGI. For the CDR3, the DNA is TGTGCCAGCAGCAGAACAACAGGGTTCTACCAGCCCCAGCATTTT. Translating gives CASSRTTGFYQPQHF.

The chain carries TRBV5-4 and TRBJ1-6; D gene unclear. This CDR3 spans 15 amino acids. Trimming left V 2 bases short and J 7 bases short, with 13 bases between. From germline, CDR1 is SGHNT and CDR2 YYREEE (reference sequence). The CDR3 coding sequence is TGTGCCAGCAGCTTAAAAGAAGGTTTCAATTCACCCCTCCACTTT. Its translation is CASSLKEGFNSPLHF.

This clone was found a few times. The chain uses TRBV5-6 and TRBJ2-7, with D perhaps being TRBD1 or TRBD2 (7 bases each). The CDR3 runs to 15 residues. Germline-derived CDR1 and CDR2 are SGHDT and YYEEEE. V was trimmed by 6 bases and J by 0 bases, leaving 16 bases between them. The CDR3 protein is CASTGGRGASYEQYF. In nucleotides, the CDR3 is TGTGCCAGCACAGGGGGGAGGGGGGCCTCCTACGAGCAGTACTTC. Full variable domain (rest looked up from reference TRBV5-6 and TRBJ2-7): DAGVTQSPTHLIKTRGQQVTLRCSPKSGHDTVSWYQQALGQGPQFIFQYYEEEERQRGNFPDRFSGHQFPNYSSELNVNALLLGDSALYLCASTGGRGASYEQYFGPGTRLTVT.

The chain links TRBV19 to TRBJ1-6, with unresolved D. Germline V CDR1 and CDR2: LNHDA, SQIVND (reference sequence). V lost 6 bases and J 2 bases, leaving 5 bases between the germline ends. This CDR3 comprises 13 residues. The CDR3 sequence is CASRRAYNSPLHF. CDR3 DNA: TGTGCCAGTAGGAGGGCCTATAATTCACCCCTCCACTTT. Full variable domain (missing parts from reference TRBV19 and TRBJ1-6): DGGITQSPKYLFRKEGQNVTLSCEQNLNHDAMYWYRQDPGQGLRLIYYSQIVNDFQKGDIAEGYSVSREKKESFPLTVTSAQKNPTAFYLCASRRAYNSPLHFGNGTRLTVT.

The genes are TRBV4-3 and TRBJ2-7, with TRBD2 identical over 13 bases. Per the germline V gene, CDR1 is LGHNA and CDR2 is YSLEER. The trim removed 4 bases at V and 0 bases at J, leaving 3 bases unmatched. The length of the CDR3 is 16 residues. CDR3 protein: CASSLGTSGVSYEQYF. The CDR3 coding sequence is TGCGCCAGCAGCCTTGGGACTAGCGGGGTCTCCTACGAGCAGTACTTC.

The chain recombines TRBV5-1 with TRBJ1-2; the match to TRBD1 covers 8 bases. This CDR3 is built from 14 residues. Germline trimming cut 4 bases from V and 6 bases from J; bases unmatched to any gene: 8. Germline CDR1 reads SGHRS; CDR2 reads YFSETQ. The CDR3 DNA sequence: TGCGCCAGCAGCAGGGGACAGGTTGGAGATGGCTACACCTTC. Protein: CASSRGQVGDGYTF.

The DNA for the CDR3 is TGTGCCAGCAGTGCGGACAGGGTCGCCAAAAACATTCAGTACTTC. Amino acid sequence: CASSADRVAKNIQYF. The chain combines TRBV6-1 with TRBJ2-4, with 8 nucleotides matching TRBD1. V was pared by 4 bases and J by 1 base, with 3 bases of the junction left unmatched. The germline V gene has CDR1 MNHNS and CDR2 SASEGT. The CDR3 totals 15 residues.

The chain uses TRBV10-2 and TRBJ1-5; no clear D. This CDR3 is built from 14 residues. Trimming left V 2 bases short and J 1 base short, with 6 bases between. Germline lookup yields CDR1 WSHSY and CDR2 SAAADI. CDR3 sequence reads: CASSEAGSNQPQHF. The CDR3 coding sequence is TGCGCCAGCAGTGAGGCGGGAAGCAATCAGCCCCAGCATTTT.

The gene calls are TRBV5-1 and TRBJ1-2, with 9 positions matching TRBD1. CDR3 length: 15 amino acids. Trimming cost V 4 bases and J 5 bases; bases outside gene matches: 9. CDR1 and CDR2 from the germline V gene are SGHRS and YFSETQ. CDR3 DNA: TGCGCCAGCAGCCCTCGACAGGGGGGTAGATATGGCTACACCTTC. Translation gives CASSPRQGGRYGYTF.

This clone has just one count. This chain connects TRBV2 to TRBJ2-3, with TRBD2 identical over 9 bases. The junction had 5 bases not matched to a gene; V was cut back by 10 bases and J by 0 bases. Germline V gene sequence: CDR1 SNHLY, CDR2 FYNNEI. CDR3 size: 14 residues. The CDR3 DNA reads as TGTGCCACCCATAGCGGGGGTAGCACAGATACGCAGTATTTT. It encodes CATHSGGSTDTQYF.

This chain connects TRBV4-1 to TRBJ1-5; no clear D. The V and J ends lost 0 bases and 0 bases respectively, with 15 bases between them. CDR1 is MGHRA and CDR2 is YSYEKL in the germline V gene. CDR3 length equals 18 residues. DNA of the CDR3: TGCGCCAGCAGCCAAGATAACGAGGGCCACCTTAGCAATCAGCCCCAGCATTTT. Translation: CASSQDNEGHLSNQPQHF.

This sequence joins TRBV7-2 and TRBJ2-7, with 10 positions matching TRBD1. Germline assignment: CDR1 SGHTA and CDR2 FQGNSA. CDR3 size: 13 residues. V lost 3 bases to trimming and J lost 6 bases; unmatched junction nucleotides: 2. The CDR3 reads CASSLGQGTEQYF. DNA for the CDR3: TGTGCCAGCAGCTTGGGACAGGGGACCGAGCAGTACTTC.

The CDR3 sequence is CASSLAGGRTDTQYF. The DNA of the CDR3 is TGCGCCAGCAGCTTAGCGGGGGGCCGCACAGATACGCAGTATTTT. The chain has TRBV5-1 and TRBJ2-3; TRBD2 matches at 9 bases. This CDR3 has 15 amino acids. The J segment lost 1 base and the V segment lost 2 bases, leaving 2 bases of the junction unmatched. The germline CDR1 and CDR2 sequences are SGHRS and YFSETQ.

This chain uses TRBV6-5 with TRBJ1-1; D is ambiguous. The CDR3 spans 13 residues. Trimming cost V 6 bases and J 4 bases, with 12 bases left between them. Germline V gene sequence: CDR1 MNHEY, CDR2 SVGAGI. DNA for the CDR3: TGTGCCAGCAGCTTCAGAGGTGCCACTGAAGCTTTCTTT. This encodes CASSFRGATEAFF.

V gene TRBV12-5 combines with J gene TRBJ1-1; unclear D gene. The CDR3 has 13 amino acids. Trimming took off 1 base at V and 1 base at J, with 4 bases between the two ends. In germline, CDR1 is LGHNT, CDR2 FRNRAP. The CDR3 region has the DNA TGTGCTAGTGGTTTGGGCAGGAACACTGAAGCTTTCTTT. It encodes CASGLGRNTEAFF.

The chain combines TRBV6-1 with TRBJ1-2; a possible D gene is TRBD1 (6 bases). The CDR3 has 15 amino acids. The ends were cut back, 2 bases at V and 1 base at J, with 11 bases in the middle. Germline V gene lookup returns CDR1 MNHNS and CDR2 SASEGT. CDR3 sequence: CASSERDKLNYGYTF. CDR3 in DNA: TGTGCCAGCAGTGAAAGGGACAAACTTAACTATGGCTACACCTTC.

The chain employs TRBV4-2 and TRBJ1-2, with D unclear. This CDR3 is built from 11 residues. Germline assignment: CDR1 LGHNA and CDR2 YNFKEQ. Deletions cut 8 bases from V and 5 bases from J, with 9 bases between. The CDR3 reads CASRQNYGYTF. CDR3 nucleotide sequence: TGTGCCAGCCGACAAAATTATGGCTACACCTTC.

The chain employs TRBV11-2 and TRBJ1-1; a weak D match, TRBD1 (5 bases). The CDR3 sequence is 14 residues long. Trimming left V 5 bases short and J 4 bases short, with 14 bases between. Germline CDR1 is SGHAT and CDR2 is FQNNGV. In DNA, the CDR3 is TGTGCCAGCAGCCGAGGGGTGGAGAGCACTGAAGCTTTCTTT. The encoded protein is CASSRGVESTEAFF.

The chain couples TRBV7-6 to TRBJ2-7; perhaps TRBD2 as D (6 bases). With 5 bases removed from V and 6 bases from J, the gap between germline ends came to 14 bases. The CDR3 runs 13 residues. Germline V gene data show CDR1 as SGHVS and CDR2 as FNYEAQ. The CDR3 loop is CASSPRAGSEQYF. The DNA of the CDR3 is TGTGCCAGCAGCCCACGGGCGGGATCCGAGCAGTACTTC.